The 23 T cell receptor beta chains in this list originate from one sample, sequenced in a study of blood T cells in healthy people across ages. Combining a sample-barcoded 5' primer with a J-beta primer mix, a second PCR ran for roughly 6 to 12 cycles. TCRdb processed the 5' RACE reads anew with MiXCR; each CDR3 protein has one entry. The sample lists around 520,000 distinct CDR3 sequences; about a quarter were seen once. This sample was shared with a second study, whose subject was T cells of mothers and their children.

The sequenced material came from blood. The receptors here all came from a boy aged 2 to 10 in good health.

This chain links TRBV7-2 with TRBJ1-2; 11 bases agree with TRBD1. Per germline, CDR1 SGHTA and CDR2 FQGNSA. There are 15 residues in the CDR3. J lost 7 bases, V lost 5 bases, and 9 bases had no gene match. This CDR3 reads CASSPTPGTGGGYTF. The CDR3 region has the DNA TGTGCCAGCAGCCCAACCCCCGGGACAGGGGGTGGCTACACCTTC. The full variable domain, in which reference TRBV7-2 and TRBJ1-2 provide the parts outside the CDR3, is GAGVSQSPSNKVTEKGKDVELRCDPISGHTALYWYRQSLGQGLEFLIYFQGNSAPDKSGLPSDRFSAERTGGSVSTLTIQRTQQEDSAVYLCASSPTPGTGGGYTFGSGTRLTVV.

The chain carries TRBV19 and TRBJ2-7; TRBD2 matches 10 bases. Germline-derived CDR1 and CDR2 are LNHDA and SQIVND (reference sequence). This CDR3 contains 15 residues. V was pared by 8 bases and J by 2 bases, with 9 bases of the junction left unmatched. The CDR3: CASATTSGAAYEQYF. The CDR3 DNA is TGTGCCAGTGCGACAACTAGCGGGGCTGCCTACGAGCAGTACTTC.

As DNA, the CDR3 is TGTGCCAGCAGTCGACTAGCGGGGGGCCCTAGCACAGATACGCAGTATTTT. Translating it yields CASSRLAGGPSTDTQYF. The chain is built from TRBV6-2 or TRBV6-3 and TRBJ2-3; 13 bases line up with TRBD2. Germline V lookup: CDR1 MNHEY, CDR2 SVGEGT. The CDR3 is 17 amino acids. V lost 5 bases, J lost 0 bases, and 5 bases stayed unmatched.

J is TRBJ2-7 and V is TRBV20-1; 10 bases fit TRBD2. Trimming at V came to 3 bases and at J to 1 base, leaving 6 bases not matched to a gene. Per the germline V gene, CDR1 is DFQATT and CDR2 is SNEGSKA (reference sequence). The CDR3 spans 15 residues. The CDR3: CSARSLAGQSYEQYF. CDR3 sequence (DNA): TGCAGTGCTAGGTCACTAGCGGGACAATCCTACGAGCAGTACTTC.

The rearrangement links TRBV7-9 to TRBJ2-7; D is ambiguous. This CDR3 comprises 12 residues. The V gene lost 1 base and the J gene lost 5 bases, with 6 bases spanning the gap. Germline assignment: CDR1 SEHNR and CDR2 FQNEAQ (reference sequence). CDR3 coding DNA: TGTGCCAGCAGCTTAGGACCGCACGAGCAGTACTTC. Its protein is CASSLGPHEQYF.

This clonotype has more than one count but fewer than ten. The chain links TRBV6-2 or TRBV6-3 to TRBJ1-1; D not certain. Per the germline V gene, CDR1 is MNHEY and CDR2 is SVGEGT. Trimming shortened V by 6 bases and J by 1 base, and 15 bases separated the two germline ends. The CDR3 is made up of 15 amino acids. Here the CDR3 reads CASREHRLGNTEAFF. CDR3 sequence (DNA): TGTGCCAGCAGGGAACACCGTCTCGGGAACACTGAAGCTTTCTTT.

The chain is built from TRBV7-9 and TRBJ2-5, with TRBD1 matching 9 bases. V shed 8 bases and J 3 bases; nucleotides not matched to a gene: 7. This CDR3 comprises 14 residues. The germline V gene encodes CDR1 SEHNR and CDR2 FQNEAQ (reference sequence). The CDR3 region is CASAMGQGKETQYF. In DNA, the CDR3 is TGTGCCAGCGCCATGGGACAGGGAAAAGAGACCCAGTACTTC.

Only a few counts were recorded for this clonotype. The chain is built from TRBV2 and TRBJ1-5, with D tentatively TRBD1 (5 bases). Trimming removed 4 bases from V and 6 bases from J, with 7 bases in between. The CDR3 has 12 amino acids. Germline lookup yields CDR1 SNHLY and CDR2 FYNNEI. The CDR3 nucleotides are TGTGCCAGCAGTGTGGGGGGTCAGCCCCAGCATTTT. This sequence encodes CASSVGGQPQHF. The whole variable domain, filled in from reference TRBV2 and TRBJ1-5, reads EPEVTQTPSHQVTQMGQEVILRCVPISNHLYFYWYRQILGQKVEFLVSFYNNEISEKSEIFDDQFSVERPDGSNFTLKIRSTKLEDSAMYFCASSVGGQPQHFGDGTRLSIL.

The V and J genes are TRBV29-1 and TRBJ2-1; D might be TRBD2 (6 bases). The J call may be wrong; the DNA end is better matched by TRBJ2-5. Germline CDR1 SQVTM, CDR2 ANQGSEA. The CDR3 contains 15 residues. CDR3 sequence reads: CSAARGYWDEETQYF. The DNA for the CDR3 is TGCAGCGCCGCGCGGGGATATTGGGATGAAGAGACCCAGTACTTC.

The sample holds a few counts of this clonotype. J is TRBJ2-1 and V is TRBV5-1, with TRBD2 matching 10 bases. This CDR3 is built from 16 residues. Trimming removed 4 bases from V and 3 bases from J; junction bases left unmatched: 7. Germline V gene lookup returns CDR1 SGHRS and CDR2 YFSETQ. The CDR3 protein is CASSLLAGALYNEQFF. The CDR3 DNA reads as TGCGCCAGCAGCCTCCTAGCGGGAGCCCTCTACAATGAGCAGTTCTTC.

V is TRBV7-9 and J is TRBJ1-6; perhaps TRBD1 as D (6 bases). This CDR3 is 17 amino acids long. CDR1 is SEHNR, CDR2 FQNEAQ, per germline (reference sequence). V lost 0 bases and J 9 bases, leaving 18 bases between the germline ends. The CDR3 nucleotides are TGTGCCAGCAGCTTAGCACCAGGGGACTTTTTAGGTTCACCCCTCCACTTT. Protein product: CASSLAPGDFLGSPLHF.

This clonotype was counted a few times. The chain uses TRBV5-6 and TRBJ1-1; no definite D call. The CDR3 is 13 amino acids. CDR1 and CDR2 (germline): SGHDT, YYEEEE. V lost 1 base and J lost 1, with 5 bases in between. In DNA, the CDR3 is TGTGCCAGCAGCTTGCCCGGGAACACTGAAGCTTTCTTT. Translated: CASSLPGNTEAFF.

Only a few counts were recorded for this clonotype. As DNA, the CDR3 is TGTGCCAGCAGCTTTGGGACTAGCGGGCGTACTGCCTACGAGCAGTACTTC. It codes for CASSFGTSGRTAYEQYF. V gene TRBV7-9 combines with J gene TRBJ2-7; 12 positions match TRBD2. With V trimmed by 3 bases and J by 2 bases, 8 bases remained unmatched. The CDR3 is 17 residues long. The germline V gene encodes CDR1 SEHNR and CDR2 FQNEAQ (reference sequence).

This clonotype has only one observation. The chain recombines TRBV7-2 with TRBJ2-3, with no clear D. This CDR3 is 16 amino acids long. Germline CDR1 is SGHTA and CDR2 is FQGNSA. Trimming took off 2 bases at V and 5 bases at J, with 17 bases between the two ends. In nucleotides, the CDR3 is TGTGCCAGCAGCTTATTGGACGGCCCAAAACGAGATACGCAGTATTTT. Protein sequence: CASSLLDGPKRDTQYF.

In its sample, this clonotype was seen a few times. The J gene is TRBJ2-1, the V gene TRBV7-2, with TRBD2 matching 13 bases. Germline V gene sequence: CDR1 SGHTA, CDR2 FQGNSA. Trimming cost V 5 bases and J 7 bases; bases outside gene matches: 8. This CDR3 comprises 16 residues. CDR3: CASSQRTSGSWNEQFF. In nucleotides, the CDR3 is TGTGCCAGCAGCCAGCGGACTAGCGGGAGCTGGAATGAGCAGTTCTTC.

This clonotype was observed a few times. The chain employs TRBV5-1 and TRBJ2-5, with 8 bases identical to TRBD2. Germline values: CDR1 SGHRS, CDR2 YFSETQ. The CDR3 spans 14 residues. V lost 5 bases and J lost 3; bases outside the gene matches: 6. CDR3 DNA sequence: TGCGCCAGCAGATCCACTAGCGGAGAAGAGACCCAGTACTTC. Its translation is CASRSTSGEETQYF. Looking up the rest from reference TRBV5-1 and TRBJ2-5 gives the full variable domain: KAGVTQTPRYLIKTRGQQVTLSCSPISGHRSVSWYQQTPGQGLQFLFEYFSETQRNKGNFPGRFSGRQFSNSRSEMNVSTLELGDSALYLCASRSTSGEETQYFGPGTRLLVL.

This clonotype has only one observation. V usage is TRBV9 and J usage is TRBJ1-2; D gene unclear. V gave up 3 bases and J gave up 6 bases, with 15 bases separating them. Germline V gives CDR1 SGDLS, CDR2 YYNGEE. This CDR3 has 14 amino acids. CDR3 sequence (DNA): TGTGCCAGCAGCGGAGGGTCCCCTTTCCATGGCTACACCTTC. Protein sequence: CASSGGSPFHGYTF. The full variable domain, rest sourced from reference TRBV9 and TRBJ1-2, is DSGVTQTPKHLITATGQRVTLRCSPRSGDLSVYWYQQSLDQGLQFLIQYYNGEERAKGNILERFSAQQFPDLHSELNLSSLELGDSALYFCASSGGSPFHGYTFGSGTRLTVV.

This clonotype was recorded once. The chain uses TRBV5-1 and TRBJ2-4; D gene uncertain. Germline assignment: CDR1 SGHRS and CDR2 YFSETQ. CDR3 size: 17 residues. V was pared by 4 bases and J by 0 bases, with 17 bases between. The CDR3 region has the DNA TGCGCCAGCAGCCTCGACCGATCGAGTTTAGCCAAAAACATTCAGTACTTC. Its protein is CASSLDRSSLAKNIQYF.

The CDR3 bases are TGTGCCAGCAGTTATAGCGGGAGCCCCTACAATGAGCAGTTCTTC. It encodes CASSYSGSPYNEQFF. The chain couples TRBV25-1 to TRBJ2-1, with 9 positions matching TRBD2. CDR3 size: 15 residues. Germline values: CDR1 MGHDK, CDR2 SYGVNS. Trimming took 5 bases from V and 2 from J; bases not matched to a gene: 4.

The J gene is TRBJ2-7, the V gene TRBV5-1, with D maybe TRBD1 (6 bases). The CDR3 length is 13 residues. The germline V gene encodes CDR1 SGHRS and CDR2 YFSETQ. Trimming left V 3 bases short and J 4 bases short, with 11 bases between. The CDR3 loop is CASSSDSLYEQYF. CDR3 DNA sequence: TGCGCCAGCAGCTCGGACAGCCTATACGAGCAGTACTTC.

This clonotype was recorded a few times. The chain links TRBV6-6 to TRBJ2-7; TRBD2 matches 13 bases. The J call may be in error: the DNA end matches TRBJ2-1 better. Looked up from germline, CDR1 is MNHNY and CDR2 is SVGAGI (reference sequence). CDR3 length: 16 residues. The CDR3 DNA sequence: TGTGCCAGCAGTGCCTTACTAGCGGGAGGGAAGGATGAGCAGTTCTTC. It specifies CASSALLAGGKDEQFF.

This clonotype was found a few times. The chain joins TRBV6-1 to TRBJ2-7, with D hard to call. This CDR3 is 17 amino acids long. The germline V and J ends were trimmed by 6 bases and 6 bases, with 27 bases remaining between them. From germline, CDR1 is MNHNS and CDR2 SASEGT. CDR3 residues: CASSSGQIHGLFTEQYF. The CDR3 coding sequence is TGTGCCAGCAGCTCGGGTCAGATTCATGGGTTATTTACCGAGCAGTACTTC.

The V call is TRBV29-1, the J call TRBJ1-1; TRBD1 agrees at 7 bases. This CDR3 contains 13 residues. CDR1 is SQVTM and CDR2 is ANQGSEA in the germline V gene. V was pared by 7 bases and J by 3 bases, with 8 bases of the junction left unmatched. The CDR3 spells CSAWTGHYTEAFF. The CDR3 nucleotides are TGCAGCGCATGGACAGGCCATTACACTGAAGCTTTCTTT.